The present TCR beta chain was sequenced within a study of a mutant IDH1 vaccine in newly diagnosed glioma. In the study overall: Patients got their first vaccination 4-6 weeks after radiotherapy alone, or with temozolomide cycles. Antecedent treatment encompassed radiotherapy, temozolomide, or their combination; the majority received both.

Trimming pared 6 bases from V and 9 bases from J, leaving 12 bases between. The CDR3 consists of 12 residues. The germline V gene has CDR1 MNHNS and CDR2 SASEGT. As to time point: week 11, during vaccination. Doses of 300 ug of mutant IDH1 20-mer peptide were given with topical imiquimod. Points from the study as a whole: Changes in top peripheral clonotypes did not appear linked to pseudoprogression.

In the case of this clone: Antigen specificity is unknown.

The table came from immunoSEQ multiplex PCR; TCRdb's copy has only in-frame clones and leaves some out. The data hold fewer than 65,000 clones, with about 80% observed a single time. The sequence derives from a man in his forties or fifties with glioma. V gene TRBV6-1 combines with J gene TRBJ2-4; possible D gene TRBD2, 5 bases. The sequences come from PBMCs, collected from a glioma patient whose treatment included an IDH1 peptide vaccine. CDR3 sequence: CASRKLGAIQYF. As DNA, the CDR3 is TGTGCCAGCAGGAAATTGGGAGCCATTCAGTACTTC.